Presented here are 6 T cell receptor beta chains from one specimen sequenced in a study of T cell responses to AZD1222 COVID-19 vaccine. Produced via immunoSEQ multiplex PCR; TCRdb's table is partial and in-frame only. The sample lists about 99,000 clones; about nine tenths were seen once. Sequencing was performed on peripheral blood, taken on day 0 of AZD1222 vaccination. These receptors originate from an adult in good health.

This clone was recorded only once. The chain couples TRBV21-1 to TRBJ2-7. TRBV21-1 is a listed pseudogene. The CDR3 contains 15 residues. This CDR3 reads CASSPSRWGSYEQYF. The CDR3 DNA is TGTGCCAGCAGCCCGTCCAGGTGGGGCTCCTACGAGCAGTACTTC.

In DNA, the CDR3 is TGTGCCAGCAGCCCTAGGACAGGGGCGGTGGGGGGGCCCTCCTACGAGCAGTACTTC. Translation gives CASSPRTGAVGGPSYEQYF. The chain links TRBV3-1 (or the pseudogene TRBV3-2) to TRBJ2-7; 9 bases line up with TRBD1. This CDR3 region has 19 residues. Trimming removed 4 bases from V and 0 bases from J; junction bases left unmatched: 16. The germline V gene has CDR1 LGHDT and CDR2 YNNKEL (reference sequence).

This clone appeared a few times. The chain joins TRBV4-2 to TRBJ2-1, with TRBD2 as a possible D gene (6 bases). V was trimmed by 4 bases and J by 3 bases, leaving 13 bases between them. In germline, CDR1 is LGHNA, CDR2 YNFKEQ. The CDR3 has 15 residues. Here the CDR3 DNA reads TGTGCCAGCAGCCGAGTAGTGGGGGGCTACAATGAGCAGTTCTTC. This encodes CASSRVVGGYNEQFF.

The rearrangement joins TRBV10-3 to TRBJ1-5, with D uncertain. CDR1 and CDR2 (germline): ENHRY, SYGVKD. Trimming stripped 10 bases from V and 0 bases from J, with 10 bases between. The CDR3 is made up of 13 amino acids. This CDR3 reads CATTDTSNQPQHF. Written as DNA, the CDR3 is TGTGCCACTACCGACACTAGCAATCAGCCCCAGCATTTT.

The genes are TRBV6-5 and TRBJ1-2, with unresolved D. This CDR3 region has 13 residues. In germline, CDR1 is MNHEY, CDR2 SVGAGI. V lost 1 base and J lost 3, with 6 bases in between. CDR3 nucleotide sequence: TGTGCCAGCAGTTACTATCAGGACTATGGCTACACCTTC. Translated: CASSYYQDYGYTF.

This clone has more than one count but fewer than ten. The rearrangement uses TRBV6-5 and TRBJ1-1; the D gene is possibly TRBD1 (6 bases). Per the germline V gene, CDR1 is MNHEY and CDR2 is SVGAGI. The CDR3 runs 13 residues. V gave up 6 bases and J gave up 9 bases, with 17 bases separating them. CDR3 sequence reads: CASSPWDRDKAFF. The CDR3, as DNA: TGTGCCAGCAGCCCCTGGGACCGGGACAAAGCTTTCTTT.